The sequence of this T cell receptor beta chain was determined in a study of cytomegalovirus exposure and HLA in healthy donors. Whole-study results and caveats: Later work showed greater clonal expansion in HLA-associated TCR beta chains than in equally common others. From TCR beta sequences, most subjects' HLA-A and HLA-B alleles were reportedly predicted accurately.

Concerning this clone: What it recognizes is unknown.

PCR amplification relied on 60 Vbeta primers (plus 13 Jbeta primers). In the authors' methods: Later reanalysis found 70 million to 95 million unique TCR beta chains, approximately 11 million of them shared. Some clones are missing from TCRdb's copy, which holds only in-frame ones; the method was immunoSEQ multiplex PCR. V, J and clone size are taken as reported in that table, and D and trimming were inferred from the DNA itself. The repertoire consists of roughly 120,000 clones, with 60% to 85% occurring once and the leading ten covering around 2.7%. The receptor was derived from a woman between 40 and 50 years old in good health and CMV-seropositive. Specimen: PBMCs.

As DNA, the CDR3 is TGTGCAAGTCGATCCGGGACTAGCGGTCGGAGGATGGGCTCCTACGAGCAGTACTTC. It translates to CASRSGTSGRRMGSYEQYF. The V and J genes are TRBV12-2 and TRBJ2-7; no DNA check was done on the table's D call, TRBD2. TRBV12-2 is described as a pseudogene. The CDR3 is made up of 19 amino acids.